This entry concerns a single T cell receptor (beta chain). This specimen belongs to a study of T cell responses to AZD1222 COVID-19 vaccine. The germline gives CDR1 LNHDA, CDR2 SQIVND (reference sequence). V was shortened by 1 base and J by 0 bases, with 10 bases between the two germline ends. The CDR3 has 16 residues. The protocol was immunoSEQ multiplex PCR, while the TCRdb copy is restricted to in-frame clones and leaves out a portion. This sample has 120,000 or so clones, with around 91% found just once. The gene calls are TRBV19 and TRBJ1-3, with D unclear. This material consisted of peripheral blood, taken on day 0 of AZD1222 vaccination. The sequence came from an adult in good health. CDR3 nucleotides: TGTGCCAGTAGTATAGGATTCAGCGTCTCTGGAAACACCATATATTTT. As protein: CASSIGFSVSGNTIYF. Full variable domain (rest looked up from reference TRBV19 and TRBJ1-3): DGGITQSPKYLFRKEGQNVTLSCEQNLNHDAMYWYRQDPGQGLRLIYYSQIVNDFQKGDIAEGYSVSREKKESFPLTVTSAQKNPTAFYLCASSIGFSVSGNTIYFGEGSWLTVV.